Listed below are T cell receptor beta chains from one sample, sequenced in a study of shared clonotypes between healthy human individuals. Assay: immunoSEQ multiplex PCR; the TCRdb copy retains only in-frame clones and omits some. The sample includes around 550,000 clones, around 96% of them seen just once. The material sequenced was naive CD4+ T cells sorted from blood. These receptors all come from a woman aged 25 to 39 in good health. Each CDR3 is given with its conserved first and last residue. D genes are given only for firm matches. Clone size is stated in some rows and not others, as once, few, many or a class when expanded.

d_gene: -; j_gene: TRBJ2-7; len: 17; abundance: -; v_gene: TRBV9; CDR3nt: TGTGCCAGCAGCGGACTCCTAGCGCGGGTCTTCTCCTACGAGCAGTACTTC; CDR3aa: CASSGLLARVFSYEQYF
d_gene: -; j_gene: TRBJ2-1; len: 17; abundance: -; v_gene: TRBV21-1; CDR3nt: TGTGCCAGCAGCATACCCCAGGGAATAGAGACCTACAATGAGCAGTTCTTC; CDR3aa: CASSIPQGIETYNEQFF
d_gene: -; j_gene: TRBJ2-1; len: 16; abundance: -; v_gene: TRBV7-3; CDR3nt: TGTGCCAGCAGCTTGGTAGGGACAAAACTTTACAATGAGCAGTTCTTC; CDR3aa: CASSLVGTKLYNEQFF
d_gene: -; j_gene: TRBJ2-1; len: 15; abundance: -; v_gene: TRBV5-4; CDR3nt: TGTGCCAGCAGCTTGGACTTAACCCTAGCTAATGAGCAGTTCTTC; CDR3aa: CASSLDLTLANEQFF
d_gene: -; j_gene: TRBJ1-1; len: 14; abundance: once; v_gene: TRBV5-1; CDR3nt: TGCGCCAGCAGCCGGGACGGCCCGAACACTGAAGCTTTCTTT; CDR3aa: CASSRDGPNTEAFF
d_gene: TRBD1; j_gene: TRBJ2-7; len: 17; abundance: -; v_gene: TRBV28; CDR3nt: TGTGCCAGCGTACCCCCTCTCGGACAGGGAGACTCCTACGAGCAGTACTTC; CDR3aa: CASVPPLGQGDSYEQYF
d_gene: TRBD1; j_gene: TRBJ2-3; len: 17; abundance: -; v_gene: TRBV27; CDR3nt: TGTGCCAGCACCCAATATTCGGACAGGGTGTTCACAGATACGCAGTATTTT; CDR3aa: CASTQYSDRVFTDTQYF
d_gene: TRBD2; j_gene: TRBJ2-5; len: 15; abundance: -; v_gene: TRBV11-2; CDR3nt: TGTGCCAGCCGTGCGGGGGGAAGAGGGGGAGAGACCCAGTACTTC; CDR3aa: CASRAGGRGGETQYF
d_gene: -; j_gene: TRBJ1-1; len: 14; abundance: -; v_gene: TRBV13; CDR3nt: TGTGCCAGCAGTTTTACCACAAGGAACACTGAAGCTTTCTTT; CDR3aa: CASSFTTRNTEAFF
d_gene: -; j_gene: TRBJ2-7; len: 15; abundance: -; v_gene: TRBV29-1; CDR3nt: TGCAGCGTTGAATCCCAGCGTGGGGGGTCGGGCGAGCAGTACTTC; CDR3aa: CSVESQRGGSGEQYF
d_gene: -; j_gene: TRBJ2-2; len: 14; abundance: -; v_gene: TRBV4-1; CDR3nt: TGCGCCAGCAGCCAGGGCCAAAGGACCGGGGAGCTGTTTTTT; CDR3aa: CASSQGQRTGELFF
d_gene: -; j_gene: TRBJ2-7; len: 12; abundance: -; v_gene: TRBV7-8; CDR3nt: TGTGCCAGCAGCCAGAAACCCTACGAGCAGTACTTC; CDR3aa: CASSQKPYEQYF
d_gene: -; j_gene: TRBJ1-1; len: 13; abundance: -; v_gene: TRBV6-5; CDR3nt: TGTGCCAGCAAATGGGGAGGGAACACTGAAGCTTTCTTT; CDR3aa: CASKWGGNTEAFF
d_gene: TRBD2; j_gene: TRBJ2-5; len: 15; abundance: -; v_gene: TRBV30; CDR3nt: TGTGCCTGGCAGCGAGCGGGAGTTCAGGGAGAGACCCAGTACTTC; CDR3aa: CAWQRAGVQGETQYF
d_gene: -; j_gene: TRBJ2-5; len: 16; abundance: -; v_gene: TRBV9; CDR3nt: TGTGCCAGCAGCGTAGCCCCCGGGGCAAGTCAAGAGACCCAGTACTTC; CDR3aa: CASSVAPGASQETQYF
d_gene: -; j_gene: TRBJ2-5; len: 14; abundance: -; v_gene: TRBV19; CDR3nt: TGTGCCAGTAGTATAGCGGCTAGCAAAGAGACCCAGTACTTC; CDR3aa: CASSIAASKETQYF
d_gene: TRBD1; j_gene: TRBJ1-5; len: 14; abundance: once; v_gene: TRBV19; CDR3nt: TGTGCCAGTAGTTACGCAGGGGGCTATCAGCCCCAGCATTTT; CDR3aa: CASSYAGGYQPQHF
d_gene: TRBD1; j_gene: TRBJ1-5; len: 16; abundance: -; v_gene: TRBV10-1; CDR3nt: TGCGCCAGCAGTGAGGGCGACAGGGGCCTTTTAGAGCCCCAGCATTTT; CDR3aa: CASSEGDRGLLEPQHF
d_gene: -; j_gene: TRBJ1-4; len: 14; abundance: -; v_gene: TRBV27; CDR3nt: TGTGCCAGCAGGGGACCCTCCTGGGATGAAAAACTGTTTTTT; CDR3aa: CASRGPSWDEKLFF
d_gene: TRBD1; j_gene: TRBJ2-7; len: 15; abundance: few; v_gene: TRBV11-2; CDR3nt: TGTGCCAGCAGCTTAGGGGCAGGGGGAGTCTACGAGCAGTACTTC; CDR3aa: CASSLGAGGVYEQYF
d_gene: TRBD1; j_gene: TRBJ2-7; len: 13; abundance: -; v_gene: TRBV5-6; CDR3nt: TGTGCCAGCAGCAAAACAGGGGGCTACGAGCAGTACTTC; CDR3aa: CASSKTGGYEQYF
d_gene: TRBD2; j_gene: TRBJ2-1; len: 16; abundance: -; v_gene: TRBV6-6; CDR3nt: TGTGCCAGCGGAACACTCGGGACTAGCGGGAACAATGAGCAGTTCTTC; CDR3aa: CASGTLGTSGNNEQFF
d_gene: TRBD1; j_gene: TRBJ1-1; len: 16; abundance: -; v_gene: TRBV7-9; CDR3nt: TGTGCCAGCAGCTCCGGGACAGGGGCCCAGAACACTGAAGCTTTCTTT; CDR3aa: CASSSGTGAQNTEAFF
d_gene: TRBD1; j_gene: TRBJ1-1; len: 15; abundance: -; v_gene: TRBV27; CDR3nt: TGTGCCAGCAGTTTCTCCGGACAGGGGAGGACTGAAGCTTTCTTT; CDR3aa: CASSFSGQGRTEAFF
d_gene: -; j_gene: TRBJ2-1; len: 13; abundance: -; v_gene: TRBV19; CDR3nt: TGTGCCAGTAGTATCGGGATCTACAATGAGCAGTTCTTC; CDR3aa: CASSIGIYNEQFF
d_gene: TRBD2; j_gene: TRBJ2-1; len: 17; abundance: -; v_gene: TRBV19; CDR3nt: TGTGCCAGTAGTAGGGATAGCGGGAGTATCTCCTACAATGAGCAGTTCTTC; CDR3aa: CASSRDSGSISYNEQFF
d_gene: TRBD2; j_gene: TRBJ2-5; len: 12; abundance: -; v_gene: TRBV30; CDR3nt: TGTGCCTGGAGTCGGGGGGAAGAGACCCAGTACTTC; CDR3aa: CAWSRGEETQYF
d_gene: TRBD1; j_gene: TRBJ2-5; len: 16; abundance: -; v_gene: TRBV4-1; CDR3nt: TGCGCCAGCAGCCAAGAACCACCGGGACAGCAACGGGCCCAGTACTTC; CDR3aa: CASSQEPPGQQRAQYF
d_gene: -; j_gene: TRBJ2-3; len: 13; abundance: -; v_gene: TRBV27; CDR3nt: TGTGCCAGCAAGGTCGGGACAACAGATACGCAGTATTTT; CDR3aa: CASKVGTTDTQYF
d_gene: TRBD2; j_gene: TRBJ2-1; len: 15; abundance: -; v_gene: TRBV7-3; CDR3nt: TGTGCCAGCAGCCCAGGACTAGCGGGAAGGGATGAGCAGTTCTTC; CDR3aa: CASSPGLAGRDEQFF
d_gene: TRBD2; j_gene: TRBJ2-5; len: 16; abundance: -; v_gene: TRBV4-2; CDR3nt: TGTGCCAGCAGCCAAGACCCTAGCGGGGCGCAAGAGACCCAGTACTTC; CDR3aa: CASSQDPSGAQETQYF
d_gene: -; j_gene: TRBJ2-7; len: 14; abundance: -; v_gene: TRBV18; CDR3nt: TGTGCCAGCTCACCAGGGGCACCTCCGGGCGAGCAGTACTTC; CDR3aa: CASSPGAPPGEQYF
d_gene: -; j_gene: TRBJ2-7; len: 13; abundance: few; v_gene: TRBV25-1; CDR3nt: TGTGCCAGCAGAGGAGGGACGGCCTACGAGCAGTACTTC; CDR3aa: CASRGGTAYEQYF
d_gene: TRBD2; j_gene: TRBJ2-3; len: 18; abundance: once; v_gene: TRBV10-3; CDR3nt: TGTGCCATCAGTGGGGCCGGGACTAGCGGGAGTGTCATAGATACGCAGTATTTT; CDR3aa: CAISGAGTSGSVIDTQYF
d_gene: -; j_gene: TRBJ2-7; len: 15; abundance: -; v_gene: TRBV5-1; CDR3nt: TGCGCCAGCAGCTTCGTGCAGCCCGGCGTCCACGAGCAGTACTTC; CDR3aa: CASSFVQPGVHEQYF
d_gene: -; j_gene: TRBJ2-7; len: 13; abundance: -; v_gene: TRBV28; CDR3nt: TGTGCCAGCAGTCGGGAGATCGCCTACGAGCAGTACTTC; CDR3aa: CASSREIAYEQYF
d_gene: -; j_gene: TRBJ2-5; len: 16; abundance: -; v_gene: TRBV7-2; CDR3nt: TGTGCCAGCAGCTTAGTCGGCGGAGCTCGGGCAGAGACCCAGTACTTC; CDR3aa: CASSLVGGARAETQYF
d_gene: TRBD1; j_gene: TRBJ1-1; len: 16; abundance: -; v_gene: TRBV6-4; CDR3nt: TGTGCCAGCAGTGGGTCCCTACAGGGGCCGAACACTGAAGCTTTCTTT; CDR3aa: CASSGSLQGPNTEAFF
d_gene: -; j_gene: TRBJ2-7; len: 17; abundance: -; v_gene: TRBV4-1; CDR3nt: TGCGCCAGCAGTCAAACCGCCGGCGGGCTGAGAAACTACGAGCAGTACTTC; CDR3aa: CASSQTAGGLRNYEQYF
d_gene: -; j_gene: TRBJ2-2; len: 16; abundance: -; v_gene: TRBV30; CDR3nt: TGTGCCTGGAGTTCCCGGGGCCAGGGCAACACCGGGGAGCTGTTTTTT; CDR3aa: CAWSSRGQGNTGELFF
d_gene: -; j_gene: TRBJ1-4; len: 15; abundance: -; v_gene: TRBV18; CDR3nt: TGTGCCAGCTCACAGACAGCGACAACTAATGAAAAACTGTTTTTT; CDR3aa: CASSQTATTNEKLFF
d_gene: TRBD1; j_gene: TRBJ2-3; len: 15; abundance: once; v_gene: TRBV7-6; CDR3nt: TGTGCCAGCAGCCAACAGGGGCTCGGCACAGATACGCAGTATTTT; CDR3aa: CASSQQGLGTDTQYF